What follows is one T cell receptor beta chain and its context. The data were taken from a study of blood T cell repertoires in COVID-19. Study information: Sites across the United States, Italy and Spain contributed samples from acute and convalescent COVID-19.

Clones were read by immunoSEQ multiplex PCR, and TCRdb kept only the in-frame ones, dropping some. The table has 160,000 or so clones, approximately 91% seen once. This CDR3 is built from 14 residues. Germline V CDR1 and CDR2: SGHTS, YDEGEE. The trim removed 3 bases at V and 8 bases at J, leaving 6 bases unmatched. This clonotype was obtained from a man aged 18 to 30 with acute or convalescent COVID-19. This rearrangement joins TRBV5-8 to TRBJ2-4; 9 bases match TRBD1. The sequencing sample was made of peripheral blood. CDR3 in amino acids: CASSSRTGVHIQYF. The CDR3 DNA is TGTGCCAGCAGCTCCAGGACAGGGGTTCACATTCAGTACTTC.